This T cell receptor beta chain was recovered during a study of patients and donors after allogeneic stem cell transplantation. Using its own MiXCR run on the RT-PCR reads, TCRdb lists one record per CDR3 protein. The sample has roughly 230,000 distinct CDR3 sequences; around an eighth are singletons. A few counts support this clonotype. Germline CDR1 reads MNHNS; CDR2 reads SASEGT. Trimming removed 7 bases from V and 0 bases from J, with 15 bases in between. This CDR3 comprises 16 residues. The sample consisted of blood, either unsorted or a sorted T cell fraction (not recorded which). This chain joins TRBV6-1 and TRBJ2-2, with D possibly TRBD2 on 6 matching bases. The clonotype comes from a human donor who was either an allogeneic HSCT recipient or a stem cell or donor lymphocyte infusion donor (not recorded which). It is not recorded whose cells these are; they may come from a transplant donor. The CDR3 DNA reads TGTGCCAGCACCGGGGCCGCGGGGACGAACACCGGGGAGCTGTTTTTT. Its translation: CASTGAAGTNTGELFF.